This TCR beta chain was captured in a study of T cell responses to AZD1222 COVID-19 vaccine. Across the study: Analyses pooled second doses at about 4 or about 12 weeks.

This clone is a singleton in its sample. The antigen remains unidentified. Study-wide results and limits: Repertoire samples came only from after the peak T cell response. There were mostly white British donors and more females than males, and clonal diversity was possibly underestimated. Among AZD1222 vaccinees, only six were seropositive at baseline.

Method: immunoSEQ multiplex PCR; TCRdb's copy keeps in-frame clones and lacks some. The data contain around 120,000 clones, approximately 90% of them singletons. The germline V and J ends were trimmed by 3 bases and 7 bases, with 19 bases remaining between them. The germline gives CDR1 MDHEN, CDR2 SYDVKM. The CDR3 has 17 residues. The TCR comes from an adult in good health. Here the sequenced sample was peripheral blood, taken on day 0 of AZD1222 vaccination. The J gene is TRBJ1-6, the V gene TRBV28; D uncertain. As DNA, the CDR3 is TGTGCCAGCAGTTTGGGGTCGTCTGTAGCTTGGAATTCACCCCTCCACTTT. This sequence encodes CASSLGSSVAWNSPLHF.